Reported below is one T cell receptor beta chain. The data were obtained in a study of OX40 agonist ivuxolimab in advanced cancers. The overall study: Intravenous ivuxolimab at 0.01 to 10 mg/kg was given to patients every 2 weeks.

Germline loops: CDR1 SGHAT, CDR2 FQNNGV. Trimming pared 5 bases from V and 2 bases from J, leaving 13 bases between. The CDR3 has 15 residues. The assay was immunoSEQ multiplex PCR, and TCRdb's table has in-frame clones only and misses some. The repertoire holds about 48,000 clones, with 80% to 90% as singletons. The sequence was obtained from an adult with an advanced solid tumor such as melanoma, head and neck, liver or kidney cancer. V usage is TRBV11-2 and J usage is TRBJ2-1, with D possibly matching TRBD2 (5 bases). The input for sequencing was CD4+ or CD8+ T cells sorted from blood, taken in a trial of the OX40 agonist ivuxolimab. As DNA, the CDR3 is TGTGCCAGCAGCCCCCTCGATAGCGCCTACAATGAGCAGTTCTTC. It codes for CASSPLDSAYNEQFF.